The 30 T cell receptor beta chains in this list originate from one sample, sequenced in a study of T cells in Graves' hyperthyroidism and ophthalmopathy (dated by TCRdb to between 2018 and 2020). To prepare the library, multiplex PCR was applied. Instrument used: Illumina HiSeq 2000. The TCR beta CDR3 regions were amplified from RNA transcripts. The TCR CDR3 was subjected to a first round of RT-PCR using the HTBI primer set and the Qiagen OneStep RT-PCR kit. TCRdb passed the public sequencing reads through fastp at Q25 and MiXCR, retaining productive beta sequences. Rows with a matching CDR3 protein are joined into one entry that keeps the most common DNA and genes. The sample table shows some 600,000 distinct CDR3 sequences, and approximately 15% are seen once. The ten biggest clones cover under 7% of the sample. The sample comprised blood. Receptors were obtained from a woman aged 25 to 39 with Graves' hyperthyroidism that later progressed to Graves' ophthalmopathy.

This clonotype was detected a few times. The chain joins TRBV30 to TRBJ2-7; the D gene is possibly TRBD1 (6 bases). Germline V gene sequence: CDR1 GTSNPN, CDR2 SVGIG (reference sequence). The CDR3 length is 12 residues. Trimming removed 5 bases at V and 9 bases at J, with 17 bases between. The chain's CDR3 is CAWCHRVWGQYF. The CDR3 coding sequence is TGTGCCTGGTGCCACAGGGTGTGGGGGCAGTACTTC.

The rearrangement links TRBV29-1 to TRBJ2-2, with 7 positions matching TRBD1. The germline V gene has CDR1 SQVTM and CDR2 ANQGSEA. The CDR3 contains 14 residues. V lost 4 bases and J lost 6; bases outside the gene matches: 8. The chain's CDR3 is CSVAAQGIPGELFF. For the CDR3, the DNA is TGCAGCGTTGCGGCACAGGGGATCCCCGGGGAGCTGTTTTTT.

A note on this clonotype: Possible read error: a much larger clone is one base away. The chain employs TRBV7-2 and TRBJ1-2; D is unresolved. CDR1 SGHTA and CDR2 FQGNSA come from the germline V gene. The CDR3 covers 15 residues. V was pared by 1 base and J by 6 bases, with 15 bases between. This CDR3 is CASSLVALGRDGYTF. For the CDR3, the DNA is TGTGCCAGCAGCTTAGTGGCGCTTGGGAGGGATGGCTACACCTTC.

This clonotype was counted many times. CDR3 region: CASSPRQGPSSYEQYF. The CDR3, as DNA: TGTGCCAGCAGCCCCAGACAGGGCCCCAGCTCCTACGAGCAGTACTTC. This rearrangement joins TRBV7-9 to TRBJ2-7, with 7 bases matching TRBD1. The CDR3 extends over 16 amino acids. Looked up from germline, CDR1 is SEHNR and CDR2 is FQNEAQ (reference sequence). J gave up 0 bases and V 5 bases, and 10 bases lay outside the gene matches.

The chain uses TRBV15 and TRBJ1-6; weak D call: TRBD1 (5 bases). The V end lost 0 bases, the J end lost 7 bases, and 16 bases lay between the germline ends. The CDR3 extends over 17 amino acids. CDR1 is LNHNV, CDR2 YYDKDF, per germline (reference sequence). The CDR3 reads CATSRDRGGVKNSPLHF. DNA for the CDR3: TGTGCCACCAGCAGAGATCGGGGGGGAGTGAAGAATTCACCCCTCCACTTT.

This clonotype has ten or more counts. The chain employs TRBV2 and TRBJ2-3; D is ambiguous. The CDR3 runs to 11 residues. Trimming removed 7 bases at V and 6 bases at J, with 8 bases between. CDR1 is SNHLY and CDR2 is FYNNEI in the germline V gene. CDR3 loop: CASTASDTQYF. The CDR3 DNA sequence: TGTGCCAGCACCGCGTCGGATACGCAGTATTTT.

This clonotype showed up many times. The chain has TRBV7-6 and TRBJ1-2; TRBD1 aligns across 10 bases. CDR3 length: 17 residues. With V trimmed by 4 bases and J by 4 bases, 12 bases remained unmatched. Germline values: CDR1 SGHVS, CDR2 FNYEAQ. Here the CDR3 reads CASSSTTGTGDLYGYTF. The CDR3 DNA follows: TGTGCCAGCAGCTCTACCACCGGGACAGGGGATCTCTATGGCTACACCTTC.

The CDR3 nucleotides are TGTGCCAGCAGACCAGGGTTCAACACTGAAGCTTTCTTT. As protein: CASRPGFNTEAFF. This chain uses TRBV12-3 or TRBV12-4 with TRBJ1-1, with D perhaps TRBD1 (5 bases). Trimming shortened V by 6 bases and J by 2 bases, and 10 bases separated the two germline ends. CDR3 size: 13 residues.

This clonotype was seen repeatedly, ten times or more. The chain has TRBV28 and TRBJ2-1; 7 bases fit TRBD2. The germline gives CDR1 MDHEN, CDR2 SYDVKM. J lost 4 bases, V lost 5 bases, and 5 bases had no gene match. The CDR3 spans 14 residues. The CDR3 sequence: CASSRSSGYNEQFF. The CDR3 DNA is TGTGCCAGCAGTCGGTCTAGCGGATACAATGAGCAGTTCTTC. The whole variable domain, filled in from reference TRBV28 and TRBJ2-1, reads DVKVTQSSRYLVKRTGEKVFLECVQDMDHENMFWYRQDPGLGLRLIYFSYDVKMKEKGDIPEGYSVSREKKERFSLILESASTNQTSMYLCASSRSSGYNEQFFGPGTRLTVL.

In its sample, this clonotype was seen a few times. The rearrangement links TRBV3-1 to TRBJ2-1; no firm D call. V was clipped by 5 bases and J by 8 bases, with 10 bases between them. The CDR3 sequence is 12 residues long. Germline-derived CDR1 and CDR2 are LGHDT and YNNKEL (reference sequence). CDR3 loop: CASSLGSHEQFF. DNA of the CDR3: TGTGCCAGCAGCTTAGGGTCCCATGAGCAGTTCTTC.

The V gene is TRBV4-2, the J gene TRBJ2-2, with D perhaps assigned TRBD1 or TRBD2 (6 bases each). This CDR3 is built from 17 residues. Trimming pared 9 bases from V and 1 base from J, leaving 21 bases between. Germline CDR1 and CDR2: LGHNA and YNFKEQ. As DNA, the CDR3 is TGTGCCAGTCAGCCAATGGGGGGCGAGATGAACACCGGGGAGCTGTTTTTT. This encodes CASQPMGGEMNTGELFF.

This clonotype was observed many times. The chain uses TRBV12-3 or TRBV12-4 and TRBJ2-5; 12 nucleotides match TRBD2. The CDR3 loop spans 15 amino acids. V lost 6 bases to trimming and J lost 5 bases; unmatched junction nucleotides: 7. CDR3 sequence (DNA): TGTGCCAGCAGCTCGGGACTAGCGGGTTTGGAGACCCAGTACTTC. Translated, it gives CASSSGLAGLETQYF.

This clonotype was observed many times. This chain connects TRBV10-3 to TRBJ2-1; TRBD2 agrees at 7 bases. Per the germline V gene, CDR1 is ENHRY and CDR2 is SYGVKD. There are 13 residues in the CDR3. The ends lost 2 bases at V and 8 bases at J; junction bases unmatched: 3. The CDR3 coding sequence is TGTGCCATCAGTGAGGGACTAGTGCATGAGCAGTTCTTC. Its protein is CAISEGLVHEQFF.

This clonotype was observed at least ten times. The rearrangement uses TRBV14 and TRBJ2-5; D gene ambiguous. V was clipped by 0 bases and J by 4 bases, with 9 bases between them. In germline, CDR1 is SGHDN, CDR2 FVKESK. The CDR3 runs 14 residues. CDR3 residues: CASSQDRVGETQYF. CDR3 nucleotides: TGTGCCAGCAGCCAAGATCGGGTGGGAGAGACCCAGTACTTC.

This clonotype showed up many times. This chain links TRBV11-3 with TRBJ1-1, with 7 bases fitting TRBD1. The ends lost 5 bases at V and 1 base at J; junction bases unmatched: 10. CDR1 and CDR2 (germline): SGHNT, YENEEA. The length of the CDR3 is 16 residues. The CDR3 loop reads CASSPRDRAKNTEAFF. The CDR3 DNA reads as TGTGCCAGCAGCCCCCGGGACAGAGCTAAGAACACTGAAGCTTTCTTT. Full variable domain (missing parts from reference TRBV11-3 and TRBJ1-1): EAGVVQSPRYKIIEKKQPVAFWCNPISGHNTLYWYLQNLGQGPELLIRYENEEAVDDSQLPKDRFSAERLKGVDSTLKIQPAELGDSAVYLCASSPRDRAKNTEAFFGQGTRLTVV.

The chain links TRBV6-2 or TRBV6-3 to TRBJ1-4; 10 nucleotides agree with TRBD1. Trimming cost V 5 bases and J 10 bases; bases outside gene matches: 4. Germline-derived CDR1 and CDR2 are MNHEY and SVGEGT. The CDR3 contains 13 residues. The CDR3 here is CASSRQGAGKLFF. DNA for the CDR3: TGTGCCAGCAGTAGACAGGGGGCGGGAAAACTGTTTTTT.

This clonotype has ten or more counts. V usage is TRBV24-1 and J usage is TRBJ2-1; tentative D call: TRBD1 (6 bases). The CDR3 sequence is 18 residues long. V lost 5 bases and J lost 8, with 27 bases in between. The germline V gene encodes CDR1 KGHDR and CDR2 SFDVKD. The CDR3 bases are TGTGCCACCAGTGGCTCGTTTCCCGGGACAAGGAAAAGGGATGAGCAGTTCTTC. Its translation: CATSGSFPGTRKRDEQFF.

This clonotype was counted at least ten times. This chain connects TRBV7-3 to TRBJ2-7; the match to TRBD2 covers 11 bases. Germline V gene data show CDR1 as SGHTA and CDR2 as FQGTGA. CDR3 length: 13 amino acids. V shed 5 bases, J shed 7 bases, and the junction held 4 bases outside the gene matches. The CDR3 is CASSTASGREQYF. CDR3 in DNA: TGTGCCAGCAGCACGGCTAGCGGGAGGGAGCAGTACTTC. The full variable domain, its missing parts supplied by reference TRBV7-3 and TRBJ2-7, is GAGVSQTPSNKVTEKGKYVELRCDPISGHTALYWYRQSLGQGPEFLIYFQGTGAADDSGLPNDRFFAVRPEGSVSTLKIQRTERGDSAVYLCASSTASGREQYFGPGTRLTVT.

V is TRBV30 and J is TRBJ2-1, with 13 bases that match TRBD2. This CDR3 spans 15 amino acids. The germline V gene encodes CDR1 GTSNPN and CDR2 SVGIG (reference sequence). Trimming at V came to 8 bases and at J to 1 base, leaving 5 bases not matched to a gene. Here the CDR3 DNA reads TGTGCCGGGACTAGCGGGAAAAGGTCCTACAATGAGCAGTTCTTC. Encoded protein: CAGTSGKRSYNEQFF.

This chain links TRBV24-1 with TRBJ2-2; TRBD1 matches at 8 bases. The CDR3 runs 17 residues. Germline trimming cut 3 bases from V and 7 bases from J; bases unmatched to any gene: 12. Germline V gene data show CDR1 as KGHDR and CDR2 as SFDVKD. In nucleotides, the CDR3 is TGTGCCACCAGTGATACCCGGGACAGGTCAATGGACGGGGAGCTGTTTTTT. Its translation: CATSDTRDRSMDGELFF.

This clonotype was observed a handful of times. The genes are TRBV27 and TRBJ2-5, with a tentative D call TRBD2 (5 bases). The CDR3 consists of 14 residues. Trimming took off 5 bases at V and 5 bases at J, with 15 bases between the two ends. Germline V gene sequence: CDR1 MNHEY, CDR2 SMNVEV (reference sequence). CDR3 loop: CASSPRGSWETQYF. CDR3 DNA: TGTGCCAGCAGTCCCCGGGGTAGCTGGGAGACCCAGTACTTC.

This clonotype has a count of ten or more. This chain joins TRBV20-1 and TRBJ2-1; D tentatively fits TRBD1 or TRBD2 (6 bases each). CDR3 size: 16 residues. Germline V gene data show CDR1 as DFQATT and CDR2 as SNEGSKA (reference sequence). The V end lost 0 bases, the J end lost 1 base, and 13 bases lay between the germline ends. The CDR3, as DNA: TGCAGTGCTAGAGATGGGCGGAGGGGGTCCTACAATGAGCAGTTCTTC. This codes for CSARDGRRGSYNEQFF.

This clonotype was detected ten times or more. The rearrangement joins TRBV7-9 to TRBJ2-7, with D hard to call. V was pared by 1 base and J by 3 bases, with 16 bases between. Germline V CDR1 and CDR2: SEHNR, FQNEAQ (reference sequence). This CDR3 has 16 amino acids. The CDR3 DNA is TGTGCCAGCAGCTTAGAGACCGCTTCGGGTCGCTACGAGCAGTACTTC. It yields the protein CASSLETASGRYEQYF. Filled out from reference TRBV7-9 and TRBJ2-7, the complete variable domain reads DTGVSQNPRHKITKRGQNVTFRCDPISEHNRLYWYRQTLGQGPEFLTYFQNEAQLEKSRLLSDRFSAERPKGSFSTLEIQRTEQGDSAMYLCASSLETASGRYEQYFGPGTRLTVT.

In its sample, this clonotype was seen a few times. The chain joins TRBV5-1 to TRBJ1-1; possibly TRBD1 for D (5 bases). V was shortened by 0 bases and J by 5 bases, with 14 bases between the two germline ends. The CDR3 is made up of 15 amino acids. CDR1 and CDR2 (germline): SGHRS, YFSETQ. The CDR3 DNA follows: TGCGCCAGCAGCTTGGAGCTCGGGGGTTTTACTGAAGCTTTCTTT. This encodes CASSLELGGFTEAFF.

This clonotype was seen ten or more times. The V and J genes are TRBV9 and TRBJ2-7, with D perhaps TRBD1 (6 bases). This CDR3 contains 15 residues. CDR1 and CDR2 (germline): SGDLS, YYNGEE. Trimming pared 4 bases from V and 4 bases from J, leaving 18 bases between. This CDR3 is CASSPRDNALYEQYF. CDR3 nucleotides: TGTGCCAGCAGCCCGAGGGACAACGCTCTTTACGAGCAGTACTTC.

This clonotype was seen many times. The V and J genes are TRBV3-1 and TRBJ1-1; D ambiguous. V was cut by 3 bases and J by 0 bases, with 2 bases left in between. CDR3 length equals 12 residues. Germline CDR1 reads LGHDT; CDR2 reads YNNKEL (reference sequence). The CDR3 DNA sequence: TGTGCCAGCAGCCAGATGAACACTGAAGCTTTCTTT. Encoded protein: CASSQMNTEAFF.

This clonotype was counted only a few times. The J gene is TRBJ1-4, the V gene TRBV20-1; 7 bases map to TRBD1. CDR3 length equals 13 residues. Trimming at V came to 6 bases and at J to 8 bases, leaving 9 bases not matched to a gene. Germline V gene sequence: CDR1 DFQATT, CDR2 SNEGSKA (reference sequence). The CDR3 loop reads CSAQGEAKEKLFF. The DNA for the CDR3 is TGCAGTGCCCAGGGGGAGGCGAAAGAAAAACTGTTTTTT.

In this sample, this clonotype turned up a few times. The V gene is TRBV5-1, the J gene TRBJ2-7; 8 bases agree with TRBD1. Germline assignment: CDR1 SGHRS and CDR2 YFSETQ. This CDR3 comprises 15 residues. Losses at the gene ends were 0 bases for V and 5 bases for J; bases not matched to a gene: 7. The CDR3 protein is CASSLGQGAGHEQYF. The CDR3 nucleotides are TGCGCCAGCAGCTTGGGCCAGGGGGCAGGCCACGAGCAGTACTTC.

This chain links TRBV28 with TRBJ2-2; D gene uncertain. The CDR3 contains 13 residues. Germline CDR1 is MDHEN and CDR2 is SYDVKM. The germline V and J ends were trimmed by 3 bases and 7 bases, with 9 bases remaining between them. CDR3 region: CASSLHQIGELFF. In DNA form, the CDR3 reads TGTGCCAGCAGTTTGCACCAGATCGGGGAGCTGTTTTTT.

This clonotype showed up many times. The chain links TRBV6-2 or TRBV6-3 to TRBJ2-7, with 7 bases identical to TRBD1. CDR1 is MNHEY, CDR2 SVGEGT, per germline. Trimming took 6 bases from V and 3 from J; bases not matched to a gene: 8. The CDR3 has 14 amino acids. The CDR3, as DNA: TGTGCCAGCAGCTTAACCCGGGACAGCTACGAGCAGTACTTC. Translated, it gives CASSLTRDSYEQYF.